The clone carrying this TCR beta chain appeared a single time. This sample is part of a study of blood T cell repertoires in COVID-19. Under the authors' procedure: How many nucleated cells were present was estimated from reference gene primer amplification. Assay: immunoSEQ multiplex PCR; the TCRdb copy retains only in-frame clones and omits some. V, J and clone size were drawn from that table, and D and trimming were deduced from the DNA. This table holds approximately 200,000 clones, around 85% found once. Trimming shortened V by 8 bases and J by 2 bases, and 22 bases separated the two germline ends. The CDR3 is 17 amino acids. From germline, CDR1 is SGHTA and CDR2 FQGNSA.

This receptor was identified in a woman in her fifties or sixties with acute or convalescent COVID-19. This chain connects TRBV7-2 to TRBJ2-1; D possibly corresponds to TRBD1 (5 bases). Specimen: peripheral blood. CDR3 residues: CASALKDSFGAYNEQFF. CDR3 nucleotides: TGTGCCAGCGCCCTTAAAGACAGCTTTGGGGCCTACAATGAGCAGTTCTTC.